This TCR beta chain comes out of a study of shared clonotypes between healthy human individuals. The germline V and J ends were trimmed by 7 bases and 8 bases, with 14 bases remaining between them. The germline CDR1 and CDR2 sequences are SQVTM and ANQGSEA. The CDR3 has 12 residues. Assay execution took place at the deep level. This table comes from immunoSEQ multiplex PCR, and its TCRdb copy is limited to in-frame clones, with some not included. The table lists over 2 million clones, roughly 95% of them singletons, with about 1.1% in the top ten. CD45RO negativity and positive selection for CCR7 defined naive CD8 cells, a population that excluded terminally differentiated effector memory CD45RA+ cells.

The specimen was naive CD8+ T cells sorted from blood. The sequence was obtained from a man aged 18 to 35 in good health. V gene TRBV29-1 combines with J gene TRBJ1-4; tentative D call: TRBD1 (5 bases). The CDR3 sequence is CSAGTAGEKLFF. The CDR3 nucleotides read TGCAGCGCAGGGACCGCGGGGGAAAAACTGTTTTTT. Full variable domain (missing parts from reference TRBV29-1 and TRBJ1-4): SAVISQKPSRDICQRGTSLTIQCQVDSQVTMMFWYRQQPGQSLTLIATANQGSEATYESGFVIDKFPISRPNLTFSTLTVSNMSPEDSSIYLCSAGTAGEKLFFGSGTQLSVL.